What follows is one TCR beta chain and its context. The antigen is not known. These data belong to a study of cytomegalovirus exposure and HLA in healthy donors. Findings and caveats of the study: Prior analysis indicated that the majority of TCR beta V segments exhibited productivity approximately 87% or approximately 30% of the time. Generally TCR sequences proved uncommon, though certain public TCRs appeared in numerous donors. Listed as cytomegalovirus-associated were 150 or so TCR beta chains.

The PCR ran on 60 Vbeta and 13 Jbeta primers. TCRdb's copy holds only in-frame clones and misses some; the assay was immunoSEQ multiplex PCR. This table holds 150,000 or so clones, roughly 85% found once. The CDR3 totals 11 residues. The V and J ends lost 6 bases and 7 bases respectively, with 9 bases between them. Germline values: CDR1 SNHLY, CDR2 FYNNEI. This clonotype was sampled from a woman in her forties or fifties in good health and CMV-seropositive. The V and J genes are TRBV2 and TRBJ1-1; D gene ambiguous. Material for sequencing was PBMCs. The CDR3 sequence: CASRATDEAFF. The CDR3 DNA follows: TGTGCCAGCAGAGCGACGGATGAAGCTTTCTTT.